The 26 T cell receptor beta chains given below trace back to one sample, sequenced in a study of blood T cell repertoires in COVID-19. The assay was immunoSEQ multiplex PCR, and TCRdb's table has in-frame clones only and misses some. The table lists approximately 160,000 clones, under 90% of them singletons. The specimen sequenced was PBMCs or T cells enriched from blood (not recorded which). These receptors were collected from a man aged 45-65 years who had recovered from COVID-19.

This chain uses TRBV7-9 with TRBJ1-4; 9 positions agree with TRBD1. CDR1 is SEHNR, CDR2 FQNEAQ, per germline (reference sequence). Trimming cost V 6 bases and J 6 bases; bases outside gene matches: 5. The CDR3 is made up of 14 amino acids. CDR3 loop: CASSWTGDYEKLFF. Written as DNA, the CDR3 is TGTGCCAGCAGTTGGACAGGGGATTATGAAAAACTGTTTTTT.

V is TRBV12-3 or TRBV12-4 and J is TRBJ1-3; possible D gene TRBD1, 5 bases. Trimming pared 6 bases from V and 0 bases from J, leaving 6 bases between. The CDR3 is 13 amino acids. The chain's CDR3 is CASRQDSGNTIYF. CDR3 nucleotide sequence: TGTGCCAGCAGACAGGACTCTGGAAACACCATATATTTT.

The rearrangement uses TRBV7-9 and TRBJ2-1; 11 nucleotides agree with TRBD2. Germline V gene data show CDR1 as SEHNR and CDR2 as FQNEAQ (reference sequence). The CDR3 totals 18 residues. V lost 4 bases to trimming and J lost 4 bases; unmatched junction nucleotides: 12. The CDR3 DNA is TGTGCCAGCAGCTCGCACCTAGCGGGGGGCCCCAATTACAATGAGCAGTTCTTC. It yields the protein CASSSHLAGGPNYNEQFF. The entire variable domain, with the rest obtained from reference TRBV7-9 and TRBJ2-1, is as follows: DTGVSQNPRHKITKRGQNVTFRCDPISEHNRLYWYRQTLGQGPEFLTYFQNEAQLEKSRLLSDRFSAERPKGSFSTLEIQRTEQGDSAMYLCASSSHLAGGPNYNEQFFGPGTRLTVL.

The chain is built from TRBV11-3 and TRBJ1-1; no clear D. Between the trimmed V and J ends, which lost 8 bases and 4 bases, there was a span of 17 bases. CDR3 size: 14 residues. The germline gives CDR1 SGHNT, CDR2 YENEEA. The CDR3 protein is CASAWRTEITEAFF. In DNA, the CDR3 is TGTGCCAGCGCGTGGAGGACGGAAATCACTGAAGCTTTCTTT.

The rearrangement uses TRBV11-2 and TRBJ2-2; D is unclear. V was pared by 4 bases and J by 8 bases, with 8 bases between. CDR3 length: 12 amino acids. In germline, CDR1 is SGHAT, CDR2 FQNNGV. The CDR3 nucleotides read TGTGCCAGCAGCTCCCACTTAGGGGAGCTGTTTTTT. Amino acids: CASSSHLGELFF.

The chain recombines TRBV5-1 with TRBJ1-6; tentative D call: TRBD1 (5 bases). CDR3 length: 13 residues. The V gene lost 0 bases and the J gene lost 12 bases, with 10 bases spanning the gap. Germline-derived CDR1 and CDR2 are SGHRS and YFSETQ. CDR3: CASSLEQAQPLHF. CDR3 nucleotides: TGCGCCAGCAGCTTGGAACAGGCACAACCCCTCCACTTT.

V and J are TRBV7-2 and TRBJ2-5, with 10 nucleotides matching TRBD1. The V and J ends lost 3 bases and 5 bases, in that order; junction bases with no gene match: 6. Germline values: CDR1 SGHTA, CDR2 FQGNSA. This CDR3 comprises 15 residues. CDR3 protein: CASSLAGQGTETQYF. The CDR3 nucleotides are TGTGCCAGCAGCTTGGCGGGACAGGGGACCGAGACCCAGTACTTC.

The chain is built from TRBV19 and TRBJ1-1, with D tentatively TRBD1 (6 bases). Germline V gene lookup returns CDR1 LNHDA and CDR2 SQIVND (reference sequence). The CDR3 totals 14 residues. V gave up 5 bases and J gave up 2 bases, with 12 bases separating them. Written as DNA, the CDR3 is TGTGCCAGTAGTCCGACAGGAACTAACACTGAAGCTTTCTTT. It codes for CASSPTGTNTEAFF.

As DNA, the CDR3 is TGTGCCAGCAGTCCAATTCGACAGGGAGGCGAAGGCTACACCTTC. Protein: CASSPIRQGGEGYTF. The chain is built from TRBV27 and TRBJ1-2, with 7 bases identical to TRBD1. CDR1 is MNHEY and CDR2 is SMNVEV in the germline V gene (reference sequence). The CDR3 is 15 amino acids. The V and J ends lost 5 bases and 8 bases, in that order; junction bases with no gene match: 14.

V usage is TRBV6-5 and J usage is TRBJ2-5; weak D call: TRBD2 (5 bases). This CDR3 has 13 residues. Deletions cut 6 bases from V and 1 base from J, with 9 bases between. Looked up from germline, CDR1 is MNHEY and CDR2 is SVGAGI. The DNA for the CDR3 is TGTGCCAGCAGACGGGATCTCCAAGAGACCCAGTACTTC. Amino acids: CASRRDLQETQYF.

The V and J genes are TRBV18 and TRBJ1-1; D perhaps matches TRBD1 (5 bases). The CDR3 loop spans 13 amino acids. The V end was cut by 0 bases, the J end by 6 bases, with 8 bases between. Germline CDR1 is KGHSH and CDR2 is LQKENI. CDR3 DNA: TGTGCCAGCTCACCACCGGGAGGGGCTGAAGCTTTCTTT. Translated: CASSPPGGAEAFF.

This chain connects TRBV30 to TRBJ2-3; D not resolved. Per the germline V gene, CDR1 is GTSNPN and CDR2 is SVGIG (reference sequence). V was trimmed by 0 bases and J by 5 bases, leaving 15 bases between them. The CDR3 totals 15 residues. CDR3 protein: CAWSVPAMRGDTQYF. The CDR3 DNA reads as TGTGCCTGGAGTGTCCCGGCCATGAGAGGAGATACGCAGTATTTT.

This clone was found once. Within the sample, other DNA sequences also encode this same CDR3. The rearrangement links TRBV5-6 to TRBJ2-5; no clear D gene. V lost 4 bases and J lost 0, with 7 bases in between. The length of the CDR3 is 13 residues. From germline, CDR1 is SGHDT and CDR2 YYEEEE. The CDR3 region is CASSLRYQETQYF. The CDR3 DNA follows: TGTGCCAGCAGCCTCAGGTACCAAGAGACCCAGTACTTC.

The J gene is TRBJ2-1, the V gene TRBV5-1; 8 nucleotides align to TRBD1. Germline loops: CDR1 SGHRS, CDR2 YFSETQ. The trim removed 1 base at V and 12 bases at J, leaving 15 bases unmatched. The CDR3 covers 16 residues. The CDR3 region is CASSLFRDRRMLRQFF. In DNA form, the CDR3 reads TGCGCCAGCAGCTTGTTTCGGGACAGGAGGATGTTGCGGCAGTTCTTC.

This sequence joins TRBV4-2 and TRBJ1-4; TRBD1 matches 9 bases. The germline V gene encodes CDR1 LGHNA and CDR2 YNFKEQ. Trimming at V came to 3 bases and at J to 7 bases, leaving 9 bases not matched to a gene. This CDR3 contains 16 residues. As DNA, the CDR3 is TGTGCCAGCAGCCAGGACCTCGGGACAGGGCCTGAAAAACTGTTTTTT. Encoded protein: CASSQDLGTGPEKLFF.

Written as DNA, the CDR3 is TGTGCCAGCAGCACCCAGGGACTAGCCGAGCAGTACTTC. This translates into CASSTQGLAEQYF. The genes are TRBV5-6 and TRBJ2-7; 9 nucleotides align to TRBD2. This CDR3 spans 13 amino acids. Losses at the gene ends were 4 bases for V and 6 bases for J; bases not matched to a gene: 5. Germline V gene sequence: CDR1 SGHDT, CDR2 YYEEEE.

The gene calls are TRBV27 and TRBJ1-2; the D is unclear. The CDR3 covers 13 residues. Germline loops: CDR1 MNHEY, CDR2 SMNVEV (reference sequence). V was cut by 2 bases and J by 7 bases, with 11 bases left in between. CDR3 loop: CASSLDPLSGYTF. The CDR3 coding sequence is TGTGCCAGCAGTTTAGATCCCCTGAGTGGCTACACCTTC.

The chain uses TRBV24-1 and TRBJ2-3, with 11 positions matching TRBD2. Per germline, CDR1 KGHDR and CDR2 SFDVKD. With 4 bases clipped from V and 6 bases from J, the junction kept 8 bases outside the gene matches. The CDR3 spans 16 residues. Here the CDR3 DNA reads TGTGCCACCAGTGAAGGACTAGCGGGTTCCGTCGATACGCAGTATTTT. Translated: CATSEGLAGSVDTQYF.

V and J are TRBV14 and TRBJ2-5, with 9 nucleotides matching TRBD2. The CDR3 consists of 16 residues. Trimming cost V 0 bases and J 5 bases; bases outside gene matches: 7. CDR1 and CDR2 from the germline V gene are SGHDN and FVKESK. The CDR3 nucleotides read TGTGCCAGCAGCCAAGATGTCGCGGGGGGGCTTGAGACCCAGTACTTC. It is translated as CASSQDVAGGLETQYF.

The V gene is TRBV7-7, the J gene TRBJ1-5; D not resolved. The germline V gene encodes CDR1 SSHAT and CDR2 FNYEAQ (reference sequence). The CDR3 runs to 16 residues. Trimming took 1 base from V and 0 from J, leaving 10 bases between them. CDR3 sequence: CASSLERRSSNQPQHF. CDR3 coding DNA: TGTGCCAGCAGCTTAGAAAGGAGGTCTAGCAATCAGCCCCAGCATTTT.

The J gene is TRBJ2-1, the V gene TRBV18, with 7 positions matching TRBD2. Trimming removed 4 bases from V and 0 bases from J; junction bases left unmatched: 6. This CDR3 is 16 amino acids long. Germline lookup yields CDR1 KGHSH and CDR2 LQKENI. The CDR3 region has the DNA TGTGCCAGCTCACTTTCGGGGGGTAGCTCCTACAATGAGCAGTTCTTC. Translated, it gives CASSLSGGSSYNEQFF.

The V and J genes are TRBV7-8 and TRBJ1-6; 11 bases match TRBD1. Germline values: CDR1 SGHVS, CDR2 FQNEAQ. With V trimmed by 5 bases and J by 4 bases, 10 bases remained unmatched. This CDR3 is built from 18 residues. CDR3 in amino acids: CASSRLGQGDPYNSPLHF. The CDR3 DNA reads as TGTGCCAGCAGCCGCCTGGGACAGGGGGATCCTTATAATTCACCCCTCCACTTT.

The CDR3 DNA is TGCGCCAGCAGCCAAGTCGCAGGGACAGGGGGCGCTGGGGCCAACGTCCTGACTTTC. Translated: CASSQVAGTGGAGANVLTF. J is TRBJ2-6 and V is TRBV4-1, with 12 bases identical to TRBD1. The CDR3 runs 19 residues. Germline V gene sequence: CDR1 MGHRA, CDR2 YSYEKL. V shed 1 base, J shed 2 bases, and the junction held 6 bases outside the gene matches.

This clone was found a few times. The V and J genes are TRBV12-5 and TRBJ1-1; 10 bases match TRBD1. The CDR3 is made up of 12 amino acids. V lost 6 bases to trimming and J lost 11 bases; unmatched junction nucleotides: 6. The germline V gene encodes CDR1 LGHNT and CDR2 FRNRAP. The CDR3 is CASGHRTGGAFF. The CDR3 DNA is TGTGCTAGTGGCCACCGGACAGGGGGGGCTTTCTTT.

CDR3 loop: CASSEDTYGYTF. The CDR3 bases are TGTGCCAGCAGCGAAGACACCTATGGCTACACCTTC. The V gene is TRBV5-4, the J gene TRBJ1-2; no clear D gene. V was shortened by 4 bases and J by 4 bases, with 8 bases between the two germline ends. CDR1 and CDR2 (germline): SGHNT, YYREEE (reference sequence). The CDR3 length is 12 residues.

In this sample, this clone turned up a few times. This chain connects TRBV5-1 to TRBJ1-2; no firm D call. Deletions cut 2 bases from V and 3 bases from J, with 8 bases between. CDR1 is SGHRS and CDR2 is YFSETQ in the germline V gene. The CDR3 contains 13 residues. The CDR3 protein is CASSFLTDYGYTF. The DNA of the CDR3 is TGCGCCAGCAGCTTTTTAACAGACTATGGCTACACCTTC.